This T cell receptor beta chain originates from a study of Ad26.COV2.S vaccination and SARS-CoV-2 variants. Germline CDR1 reads SGHNT; CDR2 reads YYREEE (reference sequence). V was clipped by 4 bases and J by 0 bases, with 7 bases between them. The CDR3 spans 13 residues. Here immunoSEQ multiplex PCR was the method, and the copy in TCRdb shows in-frame clones only, minus some. This sample carries 350,000 to 400,000 clones, approximately 89% of them seen once, and the ten largest clones take under 2%. Treatment noted: around 19 received Ad26.COV2.S at low or high dose, single or two shots; 5 received placebo; per-sample allocation not given. Samples were taken on day 63 after the first vaccine or placebo injection.

The chain has TRBV5-4 and TRBJ1-1; no clear D gene. Sequences were derived from peripheral blood, sampled in a trial of Ad26.COV2.S vaccine versus placebo. This receptor was obtained from a person between 18 and 60 years old who received the Ad26.COV2.S COVID-19 vaccine or a placebo. The CDR3, as DNA: TGTGCCAGCAGCCTATACATGAACACTGAAGCTTTCTTT. Its translation: CASSLYMNTEAFF.